This T cell receptor (beta chain) appears in the sequencing data of a study of blood T cell repertoires in COVID-19. For the study at large: PBMCs, B-cell-depleted T cells, or T cells were the source of the cDNA or gDNA that made up the material.

Trimming pared 5 bases from V and 4 bases from J, leaving 17 bases between. This CDR3 spans 15 amino acids. The germline V gene encodes CDR1 SGHTA and CDR2 FQGTGA. Profiled with immunoSEQ multiplex PCR; TCRdb holds only in-frame clones, not every one. The data show 300,000 to 400,000 clones, about 89% seen once. The sequence was obtained from a woman aged 55 to 70 with COVID-19, enrolled during active disease. The V gene is TRBV7-3, the J gene TRBJ1-1; a possible D gene is TRBD1 (5 bases). Sequencing input: peripheral blood. The CDR3 nucleotides read TGTGCCAGCAGCAATCGTGTAGGGGTGGGCACTGAAGCTTTCTTT. Amino acid sequence: CASSNRVGVGTEAFF.